This paragraph reports one T cell receptor (beta chain). Its antigen target is currently unknown. Nothing much larger sits one base from this clone, and base qualities are not available. The library was built by means of UMI-ligation and nested PCR. The beta constant-region primer was an equimolar mix of two oligonucleotides covering both TRBC1 and TRBC2. The ligated cDNA went through four rounds of PCR with nested alpha and beta constant-region primers together with the SP2 primer. A single-stranded oligonucleotide bearing the SP2 primer plus a 12-nucleotide UMI was ligated onto the 3' end of the cDNA by T4 RNA ligase 1. Incubation of the ligation reaction was carried out at 16 degrees C for roughly 18-24 hours. PCR2 was usually performed as a SYBR Green qPCR and halted at a preset threshold so that over-amplification would not occur. Agencourt AMPure XP magnetic beads were used for all purifications after the first. Library quantification was done by Qubit, followed by a TapeStation check on which the main peak was expected at around 650 bp. Sequencing of the pooled libraries was done on an Illumina MiSeq using v2 2x251 paired-end kits, which typically yielded roughly 0.85-2.3 million reads per sample. Each sample library was pooled at about 4.4 nM, and roughly 4.5-7% PhiX was included to improve cluster recognition. The study's own analysis went as follows. Using tag matching that tolerated one base-pair mismatch, Decombinator assigned V and J genes to FASTQ reads that had been processed by Demultiplexor. Collapsinator relied on UMIs to fix sequencing errors as well as frequency errors caused by PCR heterogeneity. CDR3Translator translated TCRs and extracted CDR3s from the conserved cysteine to the FGXG phenylalanine, flagging non-productive sequences. Gini, Shannon entropy and inverse Simpson indices were calculated on repertoires that had been subsampled to equal numbers of UMI-defined TCRs. Power-law fits to clonotype abundance distributions were performed by maximum likelihood within the linear range. Similar UMI counts, unique TCR numbers and clonal distributions were obtained with the pipeline and with MIGEC on one naive CD8 sample. The repertoires were searched for roughly 7,000 CMV-associated CDR3 sequences that had been compiled from VDJdb and a published dataset. In TCRdb, the public reads were trimmed at Q25 with fastp and aligned with MiXCR, with productive beta chains retained. Each CDR3 protein gets just one entry, which takes the most common genes and DNA from the rows behind it. The authors' filters were not applied to this entry. Here the sample has around 110,000 distinct CDR3 sequences; 36% occur a single time. Approximately 0.9% of the sample is held by the ten biggest clonotypes.

The record originates from a study of naive and memory T cell subsets listed by TCRdb under 2017. At the level of the whole study: An open-source, UMI-based TCR alpha and beta sequencing pipeline was applied to sorted naive and memory peripheral blood T cell subsets. IgG serology results and the functional CMV T cell responses were in complete agreement. RNA was DNase-treated and reverse transcribed with TCR constant-region primers, mostly using SuperScript III.

The CDR3 spans 14 residues, from the cysteine through the phenylalanine. Only the CDR3 portion is preserved as DNA: 42 bases, with reading frame beginning at the first base. The germline V gene gives CDR1 as MDHEN and CDR2 as SYDVKM. Trimming takes 8 bases from V and 6 bases from J, and the germline ends sit 17 bases apart. Findings and caveats that apply to the study as a whole: A clonotype was defined as a single alpha or beta chain sequence rather than as a paired alpha/beta receptor. RNA-based TCR counts may be affected by expression changes linked to T cell activation and differentiation. In both CD4 and CD8 cells, a rise in Gini index and a fall in Shannon and inverse Simpson diversity were observed from naive through CM, EM and EMRA. A power law was followed by TCR abundance, with an exponent that differed between naive and memory subsets but was consistent across the three individuals. No ground truth was available to validate the repertoire findings for the naive and memory subsets. Once error correction was done, more than 90% of naive TCR sequences showed up just once, which made the naive abundance distributions much steeper than those of the memory subsets.

From the second PCR step onward, the TCR alpha chain libraries and the TCR beta chain libraries were amplified separately. CMV status of each donor was established by measuring IFNgamma production from CD4+ T cells after fresh PBMCs were stimulated overnight with CMV viral lysate. CD4 T cells were positively selected using Miltenyi beads, after which CD8 T cells were positively selected from the CD4-negative fraction. Cells stained for CD3, CD4, CD8, CD45RA, CD27 and a live/dead dye were sorted on a BD Aria II into four subsets by CD45RA and CD27. A few healthy volunteers provided blood, and each donor's sample was split into CD4 and CD8 T cells and then further divided into four differentiation subsets. Approximately 0.13 L of peripheral blood was drawn per donor, and PBMC were isolated by Ficoll-Paque PLUS density-gradient centrifugation. After sorting, cells were lysed in RLT buffer, RNA was extracted using a Qiagen RNeasy kit, and the extracted RNA was stored at -80 degrees C.

Recombination joined TRBV28 with TRBJ1-5; tentative D gene TRBD1, with 5 bases matching. Sequencing used central memory CD4+ T cells from blood. Per the publication, the cell subset or site label means: central memory, CD45RA- CD27+. The sequence came from a human donor in good health. The CDR3 protein sequence reads: CASRGVTVIQPQHF. In nucleotide form, the sequence is TGTGCCAGCCGAGGGGTGACAGTAATTCAGCCCCAGCATTTT. This CDR3, with the reference TRBV28 and TRBJ1-5 proteins standing in past its ends, gives the full variable domain DVKVTQSSRYLVKRTGEKVFLECVQDMDHENMFWYRQDPGLGLRLIYFSYDVKMKEKGDIPEGYSVSREKKERFSLILESASTNQTSMYLCASRGVTVIQPQHFGDGTRLSIL.